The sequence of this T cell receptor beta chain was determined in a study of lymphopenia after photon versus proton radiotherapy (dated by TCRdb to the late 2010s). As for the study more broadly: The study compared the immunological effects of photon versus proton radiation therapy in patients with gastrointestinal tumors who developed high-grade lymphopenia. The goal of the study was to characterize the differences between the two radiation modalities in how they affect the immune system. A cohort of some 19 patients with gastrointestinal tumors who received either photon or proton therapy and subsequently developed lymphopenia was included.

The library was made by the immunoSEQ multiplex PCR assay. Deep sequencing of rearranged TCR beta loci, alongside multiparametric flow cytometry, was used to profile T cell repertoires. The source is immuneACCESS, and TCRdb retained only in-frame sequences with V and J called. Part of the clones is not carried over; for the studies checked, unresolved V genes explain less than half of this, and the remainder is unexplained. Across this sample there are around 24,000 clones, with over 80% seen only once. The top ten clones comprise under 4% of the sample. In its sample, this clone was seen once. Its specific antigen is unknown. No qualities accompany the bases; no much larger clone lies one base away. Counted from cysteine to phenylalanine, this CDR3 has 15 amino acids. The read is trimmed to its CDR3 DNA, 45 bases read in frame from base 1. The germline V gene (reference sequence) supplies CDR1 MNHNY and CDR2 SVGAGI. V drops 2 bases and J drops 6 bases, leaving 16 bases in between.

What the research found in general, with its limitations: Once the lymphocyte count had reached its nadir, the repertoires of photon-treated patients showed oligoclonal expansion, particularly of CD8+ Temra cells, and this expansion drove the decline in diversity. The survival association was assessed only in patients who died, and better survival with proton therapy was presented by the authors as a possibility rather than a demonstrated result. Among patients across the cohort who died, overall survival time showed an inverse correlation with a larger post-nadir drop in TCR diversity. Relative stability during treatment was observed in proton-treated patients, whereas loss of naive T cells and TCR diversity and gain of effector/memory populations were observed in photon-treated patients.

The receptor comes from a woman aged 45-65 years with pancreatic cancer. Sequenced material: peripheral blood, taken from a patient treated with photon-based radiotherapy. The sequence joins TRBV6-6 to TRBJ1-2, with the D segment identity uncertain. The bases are TGTGCCAGCAGTTACCAAAGCCCAAGGCAGGATGGCTACACCTTC. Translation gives CASSYQSPRQDGYTF.